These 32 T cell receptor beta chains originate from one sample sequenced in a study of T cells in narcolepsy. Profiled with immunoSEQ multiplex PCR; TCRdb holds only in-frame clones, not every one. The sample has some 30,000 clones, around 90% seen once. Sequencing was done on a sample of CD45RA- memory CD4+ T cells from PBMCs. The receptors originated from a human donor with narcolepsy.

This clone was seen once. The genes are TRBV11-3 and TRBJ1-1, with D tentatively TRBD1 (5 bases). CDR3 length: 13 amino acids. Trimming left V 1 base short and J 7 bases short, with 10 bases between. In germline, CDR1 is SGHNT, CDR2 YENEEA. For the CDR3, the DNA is TGTGCCAGCAGCTTAGCCGGGGCCTATGAAGCTTTCTTT. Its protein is CASSLAGAYEAFF.

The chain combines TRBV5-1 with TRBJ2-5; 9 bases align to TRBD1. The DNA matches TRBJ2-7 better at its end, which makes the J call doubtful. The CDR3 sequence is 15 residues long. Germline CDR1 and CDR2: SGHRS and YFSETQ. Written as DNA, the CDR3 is TGCGCCAGCAGTTTGTCCGGGACAGGGAGGACCGAGCAGTACTTC. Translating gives CASSLSGTGRTEQYF.

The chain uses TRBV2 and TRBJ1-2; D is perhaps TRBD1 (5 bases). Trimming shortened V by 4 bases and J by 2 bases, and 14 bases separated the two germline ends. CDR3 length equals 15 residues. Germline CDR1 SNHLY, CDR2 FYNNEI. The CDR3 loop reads CASSVGAGMNYGYTF. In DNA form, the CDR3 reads TGTGCCAGCAGTGTGGGCGCAGGGATGAACTATGGCTACACCTTC. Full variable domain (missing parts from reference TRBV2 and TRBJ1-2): EPEVTQTPSHQVTQMGQEVILRCVPISNHLYFYWYRQILGQKVEFLVSFYNNEISEKSEIFDDQFSVERPDGSNFTLKIRSTKLEDSAMYFCASSVGAGMNYGYTFGSGTRLTVV.

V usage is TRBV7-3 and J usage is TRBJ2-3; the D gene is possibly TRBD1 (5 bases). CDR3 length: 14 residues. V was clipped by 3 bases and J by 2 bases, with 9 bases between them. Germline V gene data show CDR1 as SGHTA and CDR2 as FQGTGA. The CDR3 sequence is CASSLGQVTDTQYF. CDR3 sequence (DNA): TGTGCCAGCAGCTTGGGGCAGGTCACAGATACGCAGTATTTT.

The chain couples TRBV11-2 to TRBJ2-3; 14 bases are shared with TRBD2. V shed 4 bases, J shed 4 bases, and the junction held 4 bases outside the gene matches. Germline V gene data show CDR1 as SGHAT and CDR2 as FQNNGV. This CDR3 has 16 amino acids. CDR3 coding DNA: TGTGCCAGCAGCTCGACTAGCGGGGGGGCCCCAGATACGCAGTATTTT. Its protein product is CASSSTSGGAPDTQYF.

The CDR3 DNA is TGTGCCAGCAGCCAAGGCTACAGGGAAGGAACTGAAGCTTTCTTT. Protein sequence: CASSQGYREGTEAFF. The chain recombines TRBV4-2 with TRBJ1-1; possible D gene TRBD1, 6 bases. The CDR3 is 15 residues long. From germline, CDR1 is LGHNA and CDR2 YNFKEQ. Trimming cost V 1 base and J 5 bases, with 14 bases left between them.

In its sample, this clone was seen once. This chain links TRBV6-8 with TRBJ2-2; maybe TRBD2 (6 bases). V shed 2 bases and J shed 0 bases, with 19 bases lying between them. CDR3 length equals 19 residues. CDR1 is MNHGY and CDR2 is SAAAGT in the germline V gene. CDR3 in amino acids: CASSYPRERREANTGELFF. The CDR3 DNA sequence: TGTGCCAGCAGTTACCCTCGAGAGCGGCGGGAAGCGAACACCGGGGAGCTGTTTTTT.

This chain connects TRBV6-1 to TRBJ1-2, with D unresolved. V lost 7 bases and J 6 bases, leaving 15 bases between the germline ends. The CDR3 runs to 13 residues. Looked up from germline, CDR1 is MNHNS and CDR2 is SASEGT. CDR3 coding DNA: TGTGCCAGCATTAGGACGAACCGCGATGGCTACACCTTC. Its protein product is CASIRTNRDGYTF.

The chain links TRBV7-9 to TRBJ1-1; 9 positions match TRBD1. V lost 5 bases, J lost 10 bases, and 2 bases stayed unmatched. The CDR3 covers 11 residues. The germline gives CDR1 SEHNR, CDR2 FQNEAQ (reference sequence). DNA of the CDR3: TGTGCCAGCAGCGAGGACAGGGGAGCTTTCTTT. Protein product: CASSEDRGAFF.

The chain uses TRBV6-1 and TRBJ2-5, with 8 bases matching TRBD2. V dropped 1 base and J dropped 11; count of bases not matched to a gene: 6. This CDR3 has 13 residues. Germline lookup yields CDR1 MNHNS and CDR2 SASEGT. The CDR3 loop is CASSEVAGFGQYF. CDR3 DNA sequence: TGTGCCAGCAGTGAAGTAGCGGGATTTGGGCAGTACTTC.

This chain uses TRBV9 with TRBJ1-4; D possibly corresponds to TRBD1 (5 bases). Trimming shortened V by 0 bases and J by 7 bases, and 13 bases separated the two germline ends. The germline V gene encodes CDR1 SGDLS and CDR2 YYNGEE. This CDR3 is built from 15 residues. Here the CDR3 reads CASSVGGRDAEKLFF. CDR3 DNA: TGTGCCAGCAGCGTAGGGGGCAGGGATGCTGAAAAACTGTTTTTT.

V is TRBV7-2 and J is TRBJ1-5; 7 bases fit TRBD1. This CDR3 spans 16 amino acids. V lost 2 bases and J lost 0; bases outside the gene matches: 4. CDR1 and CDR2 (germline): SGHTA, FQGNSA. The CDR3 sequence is CASSLLTGTSNQPQHF. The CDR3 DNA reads TGTGCCAGCAGCTTACTGACAGGGACTAGCAATCAGCCCCAGCATTTT.

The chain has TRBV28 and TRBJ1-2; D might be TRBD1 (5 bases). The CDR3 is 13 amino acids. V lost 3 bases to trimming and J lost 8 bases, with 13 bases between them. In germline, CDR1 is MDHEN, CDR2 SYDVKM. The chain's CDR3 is CASSFGGYEGYTF. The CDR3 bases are TGTGCCAGCAGTTTTGGGGGGTACGAAGGCTACACCTTC.

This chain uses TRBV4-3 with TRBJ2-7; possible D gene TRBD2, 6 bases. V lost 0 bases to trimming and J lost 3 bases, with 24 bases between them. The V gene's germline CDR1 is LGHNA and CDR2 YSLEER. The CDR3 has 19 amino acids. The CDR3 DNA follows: TGCGCCAGCAGCCAAGAAGTGAGGAGGGAGTGGGGATCGGGCTACGAGCAGTACTTC. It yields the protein CASSQEVRREWGSGYEQYF.

The CDR3 coding sequence is TGTGCCTGGAGTGGGGACAGGGAAAGTGGCTACACCTTC. Translating gives CAWSGDRESGYTF. V usage is TRBV30 and J usage is TRBJ1-2, with 9 bases fitting TRBD1. Per germline, CDR1 GTSNPN and CDR2 SVGIG (reference sequence). CDR3 length equals 13 residues. V was clipped by 1 base and J by 7 bases; unmatched bases: 4.

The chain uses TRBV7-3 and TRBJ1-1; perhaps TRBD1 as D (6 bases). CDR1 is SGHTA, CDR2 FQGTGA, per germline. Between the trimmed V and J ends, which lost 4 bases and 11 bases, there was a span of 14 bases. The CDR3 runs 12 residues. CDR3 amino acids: CASSSTGTRAFF. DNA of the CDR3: TGTGCCAGCAGCTCTACGGGGACACGGGCTTTCTTT.

This CDR3 is CASSSGAGANNEQFF. In DNA, the CDR3 is TGCGCCAGCAGCTCAGGAGCGGGAGCGAACAATGAGCAGTTCTTC. The genes are TRBV5-1 and TRBJ2-1, with 8 bases aligning to TRBD2. There are 15 residues in the CDR3. Germline V CDR1 and CDR2: SGHRS, YFSETQ. J was trimmed by 5 bases and V by 3 bases; bases with no gene match: 7.

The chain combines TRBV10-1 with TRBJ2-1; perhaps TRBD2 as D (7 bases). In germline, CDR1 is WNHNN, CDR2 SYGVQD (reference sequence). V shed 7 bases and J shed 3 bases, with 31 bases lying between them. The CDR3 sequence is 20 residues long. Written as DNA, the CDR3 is TGCGCCAGCACCCCCTCGGGGGGCGGGGGCCCTTCCCCTGTCTACAATGAGCAGTTCTTC. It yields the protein CASTPSGGGGPSPVYNEQFF.

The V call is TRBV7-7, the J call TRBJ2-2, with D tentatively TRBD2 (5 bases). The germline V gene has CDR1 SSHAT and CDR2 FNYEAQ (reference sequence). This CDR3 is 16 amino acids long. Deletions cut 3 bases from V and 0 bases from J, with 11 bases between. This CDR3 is CASSLTPGANTGELFF. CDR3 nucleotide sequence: TGTGCCAGCAGCTTGACCCCCGGGGCGAACACCGGGGAGCTGTTTTTT.

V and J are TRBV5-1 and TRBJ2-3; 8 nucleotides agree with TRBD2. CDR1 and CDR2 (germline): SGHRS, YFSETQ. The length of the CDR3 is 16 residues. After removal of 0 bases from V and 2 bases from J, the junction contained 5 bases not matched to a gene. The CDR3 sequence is CASSLGGLGYTDTQYF. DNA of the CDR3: TGCGCCAGCAGCTTGGGGGGACTAGGCTACACAGATACGCAGTATTTT.

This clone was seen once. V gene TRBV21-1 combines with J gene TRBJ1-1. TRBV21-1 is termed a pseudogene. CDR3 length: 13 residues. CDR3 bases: TGTGCCAGCAGCAAAGCGCGGGGCACTGAAGCTTTCTTT. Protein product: CASSKARGTEAFF.

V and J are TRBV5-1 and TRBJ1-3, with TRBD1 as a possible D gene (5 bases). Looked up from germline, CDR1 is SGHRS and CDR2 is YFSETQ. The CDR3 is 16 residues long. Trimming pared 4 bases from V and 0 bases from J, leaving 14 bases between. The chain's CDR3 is CASSLLPDSSGNTIYF. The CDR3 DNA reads TGCGCCAGCAGCCTTCTCCCTGACAGCTCTGGAAACACCATATATTTT.

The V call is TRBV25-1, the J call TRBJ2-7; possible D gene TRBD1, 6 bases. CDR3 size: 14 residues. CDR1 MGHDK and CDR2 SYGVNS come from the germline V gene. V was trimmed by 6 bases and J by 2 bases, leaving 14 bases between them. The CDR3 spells CASSFDRYPYEQYF. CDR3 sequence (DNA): TGTGCCAGCAGCTTCGACAGGTACCCCTACGAGCAGTACTTC.

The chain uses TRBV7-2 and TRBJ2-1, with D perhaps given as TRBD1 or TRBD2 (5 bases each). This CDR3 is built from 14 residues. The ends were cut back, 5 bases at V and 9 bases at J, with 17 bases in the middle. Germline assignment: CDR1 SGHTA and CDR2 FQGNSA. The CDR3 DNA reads TGTGCCAGCAGCCCAGGACTCACCCAGGGTGAGCAGTTCTTC. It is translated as CASSPGLTQGEQFF. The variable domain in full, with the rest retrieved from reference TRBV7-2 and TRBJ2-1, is GAGVSQSPSNKVTEKGKDVELRCDPISGHTALYWYRQSLGQGLEFLIYFQGNSAPDKSGLPSDRFSAERTGGSVSTLTIQRTQQEDSAVYLCASSPGLTQGEQFFGPGTRLTVL.

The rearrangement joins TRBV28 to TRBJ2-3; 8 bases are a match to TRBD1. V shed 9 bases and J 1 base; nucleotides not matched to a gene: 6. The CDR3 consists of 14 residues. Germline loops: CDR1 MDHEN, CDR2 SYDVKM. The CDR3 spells CASDPGQGTDTQYF. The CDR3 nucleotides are TGTGCCAGTGACCCGGGACAGGGCACAGATACGCAGTATTTT. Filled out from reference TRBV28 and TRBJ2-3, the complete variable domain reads DVKVTQSSRYLVKRTGEKVFLECVQDMDHENMFWYRQDPGLGLRLIYFSYDVKMKEKGDIPEGYSVSREKKERFSLILESASTNQTSMYLCASDPGQGTDTQYFGPGTRLTVL.

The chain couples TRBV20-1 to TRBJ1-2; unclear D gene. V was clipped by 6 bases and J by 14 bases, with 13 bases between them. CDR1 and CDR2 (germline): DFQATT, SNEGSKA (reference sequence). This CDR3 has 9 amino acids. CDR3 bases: TGCAGTGCAAAAGGTTCTTGGACCTTC. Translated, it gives CSAKGSWTF.

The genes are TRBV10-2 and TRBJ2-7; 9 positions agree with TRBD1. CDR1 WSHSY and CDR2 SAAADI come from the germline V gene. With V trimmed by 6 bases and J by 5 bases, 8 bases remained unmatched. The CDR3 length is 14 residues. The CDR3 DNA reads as TGCGCCAGCAGAGCGGGACAGGGCCTAAACGAGCAGTACTTC. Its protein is CASRAGQGLNEQYF.

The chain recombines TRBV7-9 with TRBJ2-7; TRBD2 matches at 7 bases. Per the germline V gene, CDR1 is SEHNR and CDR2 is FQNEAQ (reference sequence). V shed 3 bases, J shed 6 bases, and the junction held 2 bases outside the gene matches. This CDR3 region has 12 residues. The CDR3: CASSFREGEQYF. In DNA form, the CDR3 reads TGTGCCAGCAGCTTCAGGGAGGGCGAGCAGTACTTC.

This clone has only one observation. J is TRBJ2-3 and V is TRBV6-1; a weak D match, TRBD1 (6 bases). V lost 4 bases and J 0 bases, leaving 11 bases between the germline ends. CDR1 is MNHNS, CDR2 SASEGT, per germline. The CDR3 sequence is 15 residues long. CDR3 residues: CASSASGASTDTQYF. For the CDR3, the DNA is TGTGCCAGCAGTGCTTCAGGGGCTAGCACAGATACGCAGTATTTT.

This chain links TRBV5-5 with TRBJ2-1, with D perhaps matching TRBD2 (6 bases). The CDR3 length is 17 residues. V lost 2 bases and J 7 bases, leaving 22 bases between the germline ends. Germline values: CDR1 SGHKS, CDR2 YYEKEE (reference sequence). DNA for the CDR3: TGTGCCAGCAGCTTCAGTCCGGGACTCCCGCTTCTTAATGAGCAGTTCTTC. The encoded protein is CASSFSPGLPLLNEQFF.

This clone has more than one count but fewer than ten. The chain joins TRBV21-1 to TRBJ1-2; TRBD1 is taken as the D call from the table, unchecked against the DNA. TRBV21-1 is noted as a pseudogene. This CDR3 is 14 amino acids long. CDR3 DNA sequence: TGTGCCAGCAGCAAAGGGCCAGGATACTATGGCTACACCTTC. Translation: CASSKGPGYYGYTF.

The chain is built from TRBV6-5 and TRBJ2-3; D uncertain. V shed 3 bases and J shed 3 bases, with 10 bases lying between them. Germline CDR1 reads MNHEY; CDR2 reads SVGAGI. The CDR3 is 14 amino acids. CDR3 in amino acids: CASSYTTLTDTQYF. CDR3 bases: TGTGCCAGCAGTTATACCACTCTGACAGATACGCAGTATTTT.